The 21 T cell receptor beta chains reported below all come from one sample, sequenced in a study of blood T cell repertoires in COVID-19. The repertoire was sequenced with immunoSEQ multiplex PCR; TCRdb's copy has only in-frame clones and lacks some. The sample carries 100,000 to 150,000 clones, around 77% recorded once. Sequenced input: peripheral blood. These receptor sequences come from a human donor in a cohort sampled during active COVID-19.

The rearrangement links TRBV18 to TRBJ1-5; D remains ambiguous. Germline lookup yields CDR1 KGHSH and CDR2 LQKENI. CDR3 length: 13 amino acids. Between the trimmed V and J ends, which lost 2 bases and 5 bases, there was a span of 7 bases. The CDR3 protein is CASSPNTDQPQHF. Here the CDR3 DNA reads TGTGCCAGCTCACCAAATACAGATCAGCCCCAGCATTTT.

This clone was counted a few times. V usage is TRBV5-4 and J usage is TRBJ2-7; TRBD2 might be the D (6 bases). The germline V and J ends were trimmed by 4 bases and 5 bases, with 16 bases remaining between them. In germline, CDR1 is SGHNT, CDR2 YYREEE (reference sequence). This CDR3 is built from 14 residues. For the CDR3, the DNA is TGTGCCAGCAGCGAGGCGGGGTTAGGCCACGAGCAGTACTTC. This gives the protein CASSEAGLGHEQYF. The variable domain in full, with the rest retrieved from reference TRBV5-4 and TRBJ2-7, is ETGVTQSPTHLIKTRGQQVTLRCSSQSGHNTVSWYQQALGQGPQFIFQYYREEENGRGNFPPRFSGLQFPNYSSELNVNALELDDSALYLCASSEAGLGHEQYFGPGTRLTVT.

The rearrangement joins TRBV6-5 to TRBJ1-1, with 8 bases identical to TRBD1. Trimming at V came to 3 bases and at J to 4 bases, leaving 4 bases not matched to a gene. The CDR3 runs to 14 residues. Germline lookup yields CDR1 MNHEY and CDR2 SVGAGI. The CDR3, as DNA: TGTGCCAGCAGTTATCGACAGGGGTCCACTGAAGCTTTCTTT. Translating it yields CASSYRQGSTEAFF.

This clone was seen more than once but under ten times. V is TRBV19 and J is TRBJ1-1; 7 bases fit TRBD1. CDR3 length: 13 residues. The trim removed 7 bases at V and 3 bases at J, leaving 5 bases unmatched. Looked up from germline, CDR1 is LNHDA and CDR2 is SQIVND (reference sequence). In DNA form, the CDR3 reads TGTGCCAGTAACAGGGGCACCCACACTGAAGCTTTCTTT. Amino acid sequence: CASNRGTHTEAFF.

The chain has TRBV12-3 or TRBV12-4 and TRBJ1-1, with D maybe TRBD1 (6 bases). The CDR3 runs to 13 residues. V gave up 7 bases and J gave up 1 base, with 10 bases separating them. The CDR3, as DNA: TGTGCCAGCACTCTGACAGGGAACACTGAAGCTTTCTTT. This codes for CASTLTGNTEAFF.

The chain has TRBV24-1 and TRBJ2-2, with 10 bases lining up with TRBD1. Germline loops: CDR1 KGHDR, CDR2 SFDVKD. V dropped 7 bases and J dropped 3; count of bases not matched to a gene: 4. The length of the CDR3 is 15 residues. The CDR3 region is CATRPGQGYTGELFF. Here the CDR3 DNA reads TGTGCCACCAGGCCGGGACAGGGGTACACCGGGGAGCTGTTTTTT.

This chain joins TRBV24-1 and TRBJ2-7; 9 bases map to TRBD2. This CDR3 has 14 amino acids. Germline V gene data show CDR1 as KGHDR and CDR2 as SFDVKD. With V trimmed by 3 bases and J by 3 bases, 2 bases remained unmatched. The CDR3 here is CATSDQTSGYEQYF. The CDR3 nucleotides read TGTGCCACCAGTGATCAGACTAGCGGCTACGAGCAGTACTTC.

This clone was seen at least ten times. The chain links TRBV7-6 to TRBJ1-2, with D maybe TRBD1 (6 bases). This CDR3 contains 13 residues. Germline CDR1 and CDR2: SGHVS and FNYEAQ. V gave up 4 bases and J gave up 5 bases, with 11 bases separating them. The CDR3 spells CASSSRGGYGYTF. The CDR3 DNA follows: TGTGCCAGCAGCTCGAGGGGGGGGTATGGCTACACCTTC. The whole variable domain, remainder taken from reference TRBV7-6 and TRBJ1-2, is GAGVSQSPRYKVTKRGQDVALRCDPISGHVSLYWYRQALGQGPEFLTYFNYEAQQDKSGLPNDRFSAERPEGSISTLTIQRTEQRDSAMYRCASSSRGGYGYTFGSGTRLTVV.

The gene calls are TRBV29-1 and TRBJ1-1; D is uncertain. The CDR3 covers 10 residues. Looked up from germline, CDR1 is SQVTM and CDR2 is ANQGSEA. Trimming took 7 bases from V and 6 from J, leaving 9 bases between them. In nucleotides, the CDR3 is TGCAGCGCAGGCTACTCTGAAGCTTTCTTT. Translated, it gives CSAGYSEAFF.

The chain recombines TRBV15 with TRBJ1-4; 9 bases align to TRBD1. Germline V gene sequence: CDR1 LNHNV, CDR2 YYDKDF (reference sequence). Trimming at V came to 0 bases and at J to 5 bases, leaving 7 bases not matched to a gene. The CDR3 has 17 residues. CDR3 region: CATSREPRDRENEKLFF. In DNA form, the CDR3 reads TGTGCCACCAGCAGAGAACCAAGGGACAGGGAGAATGAAAAACTGTTTTTT.

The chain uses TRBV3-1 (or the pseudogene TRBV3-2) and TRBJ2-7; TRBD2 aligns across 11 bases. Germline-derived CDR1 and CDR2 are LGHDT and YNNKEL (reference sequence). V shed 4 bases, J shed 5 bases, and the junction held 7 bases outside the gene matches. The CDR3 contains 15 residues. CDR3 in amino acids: CASSLQTSGVHEQYF. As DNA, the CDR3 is TGTGCCAGCAGCCTCCAGACTAGCGGGGTCCACGAGCAGTACTTC.

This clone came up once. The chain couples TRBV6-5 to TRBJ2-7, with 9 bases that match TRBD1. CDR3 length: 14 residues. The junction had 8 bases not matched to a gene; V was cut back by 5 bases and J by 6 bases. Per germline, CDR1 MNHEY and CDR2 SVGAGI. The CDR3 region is CASSMTGGRGEQYF. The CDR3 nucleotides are TGTGCCAGCAGTATGACAGGGGGTCGGGGCGAGCAGTACTTC.

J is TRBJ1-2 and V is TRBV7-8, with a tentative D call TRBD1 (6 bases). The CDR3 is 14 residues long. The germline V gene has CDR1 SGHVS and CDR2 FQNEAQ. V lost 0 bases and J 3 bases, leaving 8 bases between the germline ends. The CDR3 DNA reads TGTGCCAGCAGCTTAGCCCGGACAGACTATGGCTACACCTTC. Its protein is CASSLARTDYGYTF.

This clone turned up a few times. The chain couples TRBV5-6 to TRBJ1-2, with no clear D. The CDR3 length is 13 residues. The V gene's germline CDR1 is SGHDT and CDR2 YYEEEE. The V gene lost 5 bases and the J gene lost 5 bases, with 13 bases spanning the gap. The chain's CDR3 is CASRRIDTYGYTF. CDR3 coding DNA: TGTGCCAGCAGGCGAATAGATACTTATGGCTACACCTTC. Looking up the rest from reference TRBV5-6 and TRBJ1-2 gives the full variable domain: DAGVTQSPTHLIKTRGQQVTLRCSPKSGHDTVSWYQQALGQGPQFIFQYYEEEERQRGNFPDRFSGHQFPNYSSELNVNALLLGDSALYLCASRRIDTYGYTFGSGTRLTVV.

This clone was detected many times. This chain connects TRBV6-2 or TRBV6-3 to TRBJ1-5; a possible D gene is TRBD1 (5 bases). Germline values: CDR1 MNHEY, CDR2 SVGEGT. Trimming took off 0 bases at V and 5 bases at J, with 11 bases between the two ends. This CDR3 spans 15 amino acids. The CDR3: CASSYSKGEDQPQHF. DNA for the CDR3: TGTGCCAGCAGTTACTCGAAAGGGGAGGATCAGCCCCAGCATTTT.

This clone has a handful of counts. CDR3 bases: TGTGCCAGCAGTCTAGGGACAGGGGGTGGTCCAGAGACCCAGTACTTC. Its protein is CASSLGTGGGPETQYF. This rearrangement joins TRBV27 to TRBJ2-5; 11 nucleotides agree with TRBD1. Germline CDR1 reads MNHEY; CDR2 reads SMNVEV (reference sequence). Losses at the gene ends were 5 bases for V and 4 bases for J; bases not matched to a gene: 9. The CDR3 sequence is 16 residues long.

DNA for the CDR3: TGTGCCAGCTTACACACGAGGGTCTACGAGCAGTACTTC. This encodes CASLHTRVYEQYF. The chain employs TRBV21-1 and TRBJ2-7; the table's D call, TRBD2, was not checked against the DNA. TRBV21-1 is reported as a pseudogene. The CDR3 spans 13 residues.

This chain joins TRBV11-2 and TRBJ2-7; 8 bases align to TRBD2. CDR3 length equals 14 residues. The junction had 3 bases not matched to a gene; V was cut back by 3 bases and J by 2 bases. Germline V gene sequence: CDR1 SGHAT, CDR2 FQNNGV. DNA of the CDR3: TGTGCCAGCAGCTTGGGTAGCGGGGCCTACGAGCAGTACTTC. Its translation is CASSLGSGAYEQYF.

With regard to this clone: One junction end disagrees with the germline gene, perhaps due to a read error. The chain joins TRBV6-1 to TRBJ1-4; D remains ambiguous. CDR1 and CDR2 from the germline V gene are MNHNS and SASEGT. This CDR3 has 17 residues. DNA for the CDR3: TGTGCCAGCAGAGAAGAATTGACTCCGGCAACTAATGAAAAACTGTTTTTT. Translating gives CASREELTPATNEKLFF.

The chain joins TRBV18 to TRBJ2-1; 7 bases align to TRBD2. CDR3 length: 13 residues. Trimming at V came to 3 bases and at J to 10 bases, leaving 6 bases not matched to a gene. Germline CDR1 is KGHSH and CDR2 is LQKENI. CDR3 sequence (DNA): TGTGCCAGCTCACCGATGGCGGGGGTCGAGCAGTTCTTC. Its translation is CASSPMAGVEQFF.

The CDR3 protein is CASRSSGDEQYF. CDR3 coding DNA: TGCGCCAGCAGGTCTTCAGGGGACGAGCAGTACTTC. The chain carries TRBV5-1 and TRBJ2-7, with D possibly matching TRBD1 (6 bases). The CDR3 is 12 amino acids. Trimming took off 5 bases at V and 5 bases at J, with 11 bases between the two ends. The germline gives CDR1 SGHRS, CDR2 YFSETQ.